Following are 5 T cell receptor beta chains from one sample sequenced in a study of memory CD4+ T cells and cytomegalovirus serostatus (dated by TCRdb to the late 2010s). A FACSAria II was used to sort memory CD4+ T cells, defined as single viable CD3+CD4+CD8-CD45RO+ cells. Preparation of the library involved the immunoSEQ multiplex PCR assay. In its TCRdb copy, this immuneACCESS table keeps in-frame sequences only and misses some clones. Where compared with another copy, unresolved V genes explain less than half of these, and the others have no known cause. The sample table holds about 58,000 clones, of which approximately 77% were seen once. The ten top clones hold roughly 0.5% of the sample. What was sequenced was memory CD4+ T cells from blood. These receptors all stem from an adult in good health and CMV-seronegative. Some clones in this sample may be carry-over from other donors' samples.

The chain is built from TRBV6-5 and TRBJ2-7, with 10 bases fitting TRBD2. V shed 7 bases, J shed 7 bases, and the junction held 10 bases outside the gene matches. The V gene's germline CDR1 is MNHEY and CDR2 SVGAGI. The CDR3 consists of 14 residues. CDR3 region: CASTPGTSVKEQYF. CDR3 bases: TGTGCCAGCACCCCCGGGACTAGCGTAAAAGAGCAGTACTTC.

This clone was detected only once. CDR3 DNA: TGTGCCAGCAGAAACACCGGGACAGGGTTAAAGTCTGGGGCCAACGTCCTGACTTTC. It is translated as CASRNTGTGLKSGANVLTF. The chain uses TRBV2 and TRBJ2-6; 9 positions match TRBD1. J gave up 1 base and V 6 bases, and 13 bases lay outside the gene matches. CDR1 is SNHLY, CDR2 FYNNEI, per germline. This CDR3 is built from 19 residues.

The chain links TRBV10-1 to TRBJ2-1; 7 bases align to TRBD2. V shed 5 bases and J 4 bases; nucleotides not matched to a gene: 5. Per the germline V gene, CDR1 is WNHNN and CDR2 is SYGVQD (reference sequence). The CDR3 loop spans 14 amino acids. CDR3 sequence reads: CASSPSGAYNEQFF. CDR3 coding DNA: TGCGCCAGCAGTCCCAGCGGGGCTTACAATGAGCAGTTCTTC.

The chain is built from TRBV27 and TRBJ2-7; unclear D gene. The germline V and J ends were trimmed by 5 bases and 0 bases, with 5 bases remaining between them. This CDR3 comprises 12 residues. The germline V gene has CDR1 MNHEY and CDR2 SMNVEV (reference sequence). For the CDR3, the DNA is TGTGCCAGCAGTCCCTCCTCCTACGAGCAGTACTTC. It specifies CASSPSSYEQYF.

The chain couples TRBV9 to TRBJ2-1, with 8 positions matching TRBD2. Germline CDR1 reads SGDLS; CDR2 reads YYNGEE. V lost 4 bases to trimming and J lost 1 base; unmatched junction nucleotides: 10. CDR3 length equals 17 residues. For the CDR3, the DNA is TGTGCCAGCAGCCCACGGGATAGCGGGATTTCCTACAATGAGCAGTTCTTC. Amino acid sequence: CASSPRDSGISYNEQFF. Filled out from reference TRBV9 and TRBJ2-1, the complete variable domain reads DSGVTQTPKHLITATGQRVTLRCSPRSGDLSVYWYQQSLDQGLQFLIQYYNGEERAKGNILERFSAQQFPDLHSELNLSSLELGDSALYFCASSPRDSGISYNEQFFGPGTRLTVL.